The 25 T cell receptor beta chains listed next were all sequenced from one sample in a study of blood T cell repertoires in COVID-19 (dated by TCRdb to about 2020). The library was prepared using the immunoSEQ multiplex PCR assay. TCRdb's version of the immuneACCESS table is confined to in-frame rearrangements and falls short of the full clone set. An unresolved V gene accounts for under half of the shortfall where checked; the remainder is of unknown origin. Here the sample has about 280,000 clones; 85% occur a single time. 4% to 6% of the sample is in the top ten clones. What was sequenced was peripheral blood. These TCRs come from a man aged 50 to 60 with active or convalescent COVID-19.

The rearrangement uses TRBV7-2 and TRBJ1-2; unclear D gene. Trimming took off 6 bases at V and 8 bases at J, with 25 bases between the two ends. This CDR3 has 16 residues. Germline CDR1 is SGHTA and CDR2 is FQGNSA. CDR3 bases: TGTGCCAGCAGTTTAAGCGGAACCGGGGTGGCGTGGGGCTACACCTTC. Translating gives CASSLSGTGVAWGYTF.

V is TRBV9 and J is TRBJ1-6; D is perhaps TRBD1 (6 bases). CDR3 length: 15 amino acids. CDR1 is SGDLS, CDR2 YYNGEE, per germline. Trimming shortened V by 1 base and J by 6 bases, and 11 bases separated the two germline ends. The CDR3 nucleotides are TGTGCCAGCAGCGTACGACAGGACCCTAATTCACCCCTCCACTTT. Protein: CASSVRQDPNSPLHF.

The V gene is TRBV27, the J gene TRBJ1-1; D is unclear. With 8 bases removed from V and 0 bases from J, the gap between germline ends came to 19 bases. Germline CDR1 MNHEY, CDR2 SMNVEV (reference sequence). This CDR3 is 16 amino acids long. CDR3 nucleotide sequence: TGTGCCAGCCGGGTGGCGGGAGCGGATCTGAACACTGAAGCTTTCTTT. Translated, it gives CASRVAGADLNTEAFF.

This chain joins TRBV11-2 and TRBJ1-1; D is perhaps TRBD1 (6 bases). Germline V gives CDR1 SGHAT, CDR2 FQNNGV. The CDR3 runs 14 residues. Deletions cut 1 base from V and 1 base from J, with 7 bases between. CDR3 in amino acids: CASSLGTANTEAFF. Written as DNA, the CDR3 is TGTGCCAGCAGCTTAGGGACAGCGAACACTGAAGCTTTCTTT.

This chain joins TRBV27 and TRBJ2-7, with TRBD1 identical over 7 bases. Trimming took 2 bases from V and 7 from J; bases not matched to a gene: 5. Germline V CDR1 and CDR2: MNHEY, SMNVEV (reference sequence). This CDR3 spans 13 amino acids. CDR3 bases: TGTGCCAGCAGTTTACGAGGGGGCGGAGAGCAGTACTTC. It yields the protein CASSLRGGGEQYF.

This clone has only a few counts. The rearrangement joins TRBV14 to TRBJ2-7; D perhaps matches TRBD2 (5 bases). This CDR3 contains 17 residues. CDR1 and CDR2 (germline): SGHDN, FVKESK. V lost 5 bases and J 0 bases, leaving 20 bases between the germline ends. This chain's CDR3 is CASSSHGEGIASYEQYF. The CDR3 coding sequence is TGTGCCAGCAGCTCTCACGGAGAGGGAATCGCCTCCTACGAGCAGTACTTC.

The chain combines TRBV3-1 (or the pseudogene TRBV3-2) with TRBJ2-3, with TRBD2 matching over 7 bases. V shed 3 bases and J 5 bases; nucleotides not matched to a gene: 5. The CDR3 spans 14 residues. Germline CDR1 is LGHDT and CDR2 is YNNKEL (reference sequence). The CDR3 spells CASSHGLGQDTQYF. For the CDR3, the DNA is TGTGCCAGCAGCCATGGACTAGGGCAAGATACGCAGTATTTT.

This chain connects TRBV4-2 to TRBJ2-5; TRBD2 matches at 8 bases. The CDR3 is 15 residues long. V dropped 3 bases and J dropped 2; count of bases not matched to a gene: 5. Germline V gene sequence: CDR1 LGHNA, CDR2 YNFKEQ. The chain's CDR3 is CASSQGTSGQETQYF. The CDR3 nucleotides read TGTGCCAGCAGCCAGGGAACTAGCGGACAAGAGACCCAGTACTTC.

The rearrangement uses TRBV2 and TRBJ1-5; D uncertain. There are 15 residues in the CDR3. Trimming took 7 bases from V and 5 from J, leaving 18 bases between them. In germline, CDR1 is SNHLY, CDR2 FYNNEI. This chain's CDR3 is CASKKSLVSDQPQHF. For the CDR3, the DNA is TGTGCCAGCAAGAAAAGTCTGGTTTCGGATCAGCCCCAGCATTTT.

The chain joins TRBV19 to TRBJ1-3; D is unclear. In germline, CDR1 is LNHDA, CDR2 SQIVND (reference sequence). The CDR3 spans 14 residues. Trimming cost V 6 bases and J 0 bases, with 9 bases left between them. Here the CDR3 DNA reads TGTGCCAGTAGCCACGAGGACTCTGGAAACACCATATATTTT. It specifies CASSHEDSGNTIYF.

V and J are TRBV18 and TRBJ2-7; 11 positions agree with TRBD2. The CDR3 sequence is 16 residues long. The germline CDR1 and CDR2 sequences are KGHSH and LQKENI. V lost 6 bases, J lost 0 bases, and 7 bases stayed unmatched. CDR3 region: CASSLATSGSSYEQYF. DNA of the CDR3: TGTGCCAGCTCCCTGGCAACTAGCGGGAGCTCCTACGAGCAGTACTTC.

The gene calls are TRBV5-4 and TRBJ1-1, with D possibly being TRBD1 (6 bases). V dropped 0 bases and J dropped 1 base, with 16 bases sitting between them. Germline lookup yields CDR1 SGHNT and CDR2 YYREEE (reference sequence). The CDR3 runs 17 residues. As DNA, the CDR3 is TGTGCCAGCAGCTTGGTGATGGGAGGGGGAAGGAACACTGAAGCTTTCTTT. As protein: CASSLVMGGGRNTEAFF.

This rearrangement joins TRBV5-6 to TRBJ2-5; 7 nucleotides align to TRBD2. V lost 1 base, J lost 5 bases, and 14 bases stayed unmatched. The CDR3 has 17 amino acids. The V gene's germline CDR1 is SGHDT and CDR2 YYEEEE. CDR3 DNA sequence: TGTGCCAGCAGCTTGAATGAGGGAGGGCCTCTTACGGAGACCCAGTACTTC. It yields the protein CASSLNEGGPLTETQYF.

V usage is TRBV19 and J usage is TRBJ1-1, with a weak D call TRBD1 (5 bases). CDR1 is LNHDA, CDR2 SQIVND, per germline (reference sequence). Trimming left V 7 bases short and J 4 bases short, with 25 bases between. The CDR3 length is 17 residues. CDR3 nucleotides: TGTGCCAGTACCCTTAGGCATTCGAGCTCCGGGGGCACTGAAGCTTTCTTT. This sequence encodes CASTLRHSSSGGTEAFF.

In its sample, this clone was seen once. The chain uses TRBV28 and TRBJ1-5, with TRBD1 as a possible D gene (5 bases). This CDR3 is built from 14 residues. The germline V gene has CDR1 MDHEN and CDR2 SYDVKM. V shed 6 bases and J shed 2 bases, with 11 bases lying between them. CDR3 region: CASRPGGGNQPQHF. In nucleotides, the CDR3 is TGTGCCAGCAGGCCTGGGGGGGGCAATCAGCCCCAGCATTTT. Based on the CDR3 plus reference TRBV28 and TRBJ1-5, the full variable domain is DVKVTQSSRYLVKRTGEKVFLECVQDMDHENMFWYRQDPGLGLRLIYFSYDVKMKEKGDIPEGYSVSREKKERFSLILESASTNQTSMYLCASRPGGGNQPQHFGDGTRLSIL.

V gene TRBV19 combines with J gene TRBJ1-2; no reliable D call. V lost 7 bases and J 2 bases, leaving 14 bases between the germline ends. The CDR3 is 14 amino acids. In germline, CDR1 is LNHDA, CDR2 SQIVND (reference sequence). CDR3 nucleotides: TGTGCCAGTATCTTCATTGGGCAGAACTATGGCTACACCTTC. As protein: CASIFIGQNYGYTF.

This chain links TRBV9 with TRBJ2-2; TRBD2 aligns across 10 bases. V was pared by 2 bases and J by 0 bases, with 1 base of the junction left unmatched. CDR1 SGDLS and CDR2 YYNGEE come from the germline V gene. There are 16 residues in the CDR3. This CDR3 is CASSVSGGSNTGELFF. The CDR3 DNA reads TGTGCCAGCAGCGTTAGCGGGGGGTCGAACACCGGGGAGCTGTTTTTT.

This clone was recorded once. The chain combines TRBV9 with TRBJ2-1, with TRBD2 identical over 10 bases. J was trimmed by 10 bases and V by 0 bases; bases with no gene match: 10. The length of the CDR3 is 16 residues. Germline V gene lookup returns CDR1 SGDLS and CDR2 YYNGEE. CDR3 loop: CASSVVPAGGIVEQFF. CDR3 in DNA: TGTGCCAGCAGCGTAGTTCCAGCGGGAGGGATAGTGGAGCAGTTCTTC.

The V gene is TRBV6-1, the J gene TRBJ2-1; 12 bases line up with TRBD2. The CDR3 totals 18 residues. Losses at the gene ends were 0 bases for V and 0 bases for J; bases not matched to a gene: 3. Germline V CDR1 and CDR2: MNHNS, SASEGT. The CDR3 DNA follows: TGTGCCAGCAGTGAAGCCCTGACTAGCGGGAGCTCCTACAATGAGCAGTTCTTC. Its translation: CASSEALTSGSSYNEQFF.

This clone was recorded a few times. The CDR3 bases are TGTGCCAGCAGTTCCCCCGATACAGGGAACTATGGCTACACCTTC. This encodes CASSSPDTGNYGYTF. This chain links TRBV28 with TRBJ1-2, with D possibly being TRBD1 (6 bases). The CDR3 totals 15 residues. CDR1 is MDHEN, CDR2 SYDVKM, per germline. Trimming shortened V by 4 bases and J by 2 bases, and 14 bases separated the two germline ends.

The CDR3 DNA sequence: TGCACAGGACAAGGGGGCACTGAAGCTTTCTTT. This translates into CTGQGGTEAFF. The chain has TRBV20-1 and TRBJ1-1; TRBD1 might be the D (6 bases). The CDR3 spans 11 residues. The V gene's germline CDR1 is DFQATT and CDR2 SNEGSKA (reference sequence).

V is TRBV30 and J is TRBJ2-1; TRBD2 matches 9 bases. The CDR3 totals 20 residues. From germline, CDR1 is GTSNPN and CDR2 SVGIG (reference sequence). Losses at the gene ends were 2 bases for V and 4 bases for J; bases not matched to a gene: 21. The chain's CDR3 is CAWSPLDLAGSVGRYNEQFF. CDR3 in DNA: TGTGCCTGGAGTCCTTTAGACCTAGCGGGGTCTGTTGGCCGGTACAATGAGCAGTTCTTC.

The chain links TRBV21-1 to TRBJ1-2; TRBD1 is taken as the D call from the table, unchecked against the DNA. TRBV21-1 has pseudogene status. The CDR3 has 15 residues. The CDR3 loop reads CASSSRTGVHYGYTF. The CDR3 nucleotides are TGTGCCAGCAGCTCCCGGACAGGGGTTCACTATGGCTACACCTTC.

The chain carries TRBV19 and TRBJ1-5; possible D gene TRBD1, 6 bases. V dropped 6 bases and J dropped 0 bases, with 21 bases sitting between them. The germline CDR1 and CDR2 sequences are LNHDA and SQIVND (reference sequence). This CDR3 spans 18 amino acids. This chain's CDR3 is CASSLRQARGNSNQPQHF. The CDR3 DNA follows: TGTGCCAGTAGCCTCCGACAGGCCCGAGGAAATAGCAATCAGCCCCAGCATTTT.

Only one count was recorded for this clone. J is TRBJ2-7 and V is TRBV7-3, with D unresolved. There are 13 residues in the CDR3. Germline V lookup: CDR1 SGHTA, CDR2 FQGTGA. V was trimmed by 0 bases and J by 7 bases, leaving 10 bases between them. CDR3 region: CASSLTAVSEQYF. The CDR3 DNA reads as TGTGCCAGCAGCTTAACGGCGGTATCTGAGCAGTACTTC.